A single sample gave rise to the 23 T cell receptor beta chains below, sequenced in a study of cytotoxic CD8 clonotypes in ibrutinib-treated CLL. Sequenced by immunoSEQ multiplex PCR; TCRdb stores in-frame clones only, minus some. The sample has about 160,000 clones, 84% seen once; the top ten hold about 4.5%. The sample consisted of PBMCs, taken after 24 months of ibrutinib treatment. These receptors all stem from a human donor with chronic lymphocytic leukemia.

Notes on this clone: Other nucleotide sequences in the sample specify the same CDR3. The chain couples TRBV7-2 to TRBJ1-1, with D uncertain. With 3 bases removed from V and 0 bases from J, the gap between germline ends came to 2 bases. Germline lookup yields CDR1 SGHTA and CDR2 FQGNSA. The length of the CDR3 is 12 residues. The CDR3 spells CASSFLNTEAFF. The CDR3, as DNA: TGTGCCAGCAGCTTCCTGAACACTGAAGCTTTCTTT.

Written as DNA, the CDR3 is TGTGCCAGCAGCTTAGGAGAGGGCCGATTCTCCGAGCAGTACTTC. Translated: CASSLGEGRFSEQYF. This chain links TRBV11-2 with TRBJ2-7; D perhaps matches TRBD2 (5 bases). Trimming pared 1 base from V and 6 bases from J, leaving 16 bases between. Looked up from germline, CDR1 is SGHAT and CDR2 is FQNNGV. The CDR3 has 15 residues.

The chain couples TRBV29-1 to TRBJ2-7; 7 bases are a match to TRBD1. The CDR3 spans 12 residues. V lost 8 bases, J lost 1 base, and 5 bases stayed unmatched. Germline CDR1 and CDR2: SQVTM and ANQGSEA. The CDR3 sequence is CSTKQGSYEQYF. CDR3 DNA: TGCAGCACGAAACAGGGGTCCTACGAGCAGTACTTC.

This chain uses TRBV5-1 with TRBJ1-1; weak D call: TRBD1 (5 bases). Germline V CDR1 and CDR2: SGHRS, YFSETQ. The CDR3 has 15 amino acids. Trimming left V 0 bases short and J 1 base short, with 10 bases between. CDR3 DNA sequence: TGCGCCAGCAGCTTGGCCCCGGGACCGAACACTGAAGCTTTCTTT. It yields the protein CASSLAPGPNTEAFF.

The chain recombines TRBV7-3 with TRBJ2-2; tentatively, D is TRBD1 (5 bases). CDR3 size: 12 residues. V lost 5 bases to trimming and J lost 6 bases, with 7 bases between them. The germline V gene has CDR1 SGHTA and CDR2 FQGTGA. For the CDR3, the DNA is TGTGCCAGCAGCCCCAGGGCCGGGGAGCTGTTTTTT. This gives the protein CASSPRAGELFF.

CDR3 in DNA: TGTGCCAGCAGCTTAGCCACGAGCAATCAGCCCCAGCATTTT. Protein product: CASSLATSNQPQHF. V and J are TRBV7-2 and TRBJ1-5, with D unresolved. The germline gives CDR1 SGHTA, CDR2 FQGNSA. Trimming took 0 bases from V and 1 from J, leaving 4 bases between them. The CDR3 contains 14 residues.

This clone was observed a handful of times. This rearrangement joins TRBV29-1 to TRBJ2-2; no clear D. The CDR3 is 13 residues long. V gave up 3 bases and J gave up 1 base, with 6 bases separating them. Germline lookup yields CDR1 SQVTM and CDR2 ANQGSEA. CDR3 nucleotides: TGCAGCGTTGATCAGCGGAACACCGGGGAGCTGTTTTTT. It yields the protein CSVDQRNTGELFF.

The rearrangement joins TRBV19 to TRBJ1-1; 10 bases agree with TRBD1. Germline V lookup: CDR1 LNHDA, CDR2 SQIVND (reference sequence). V lost 4 bases to trimming and J lost 4 bases; unmatched junction nucleotides: 6. There are 15 residues in the CDR3. CDR3 sequence (DNA): TGTGCCAGTAGTAGGGACAGGGGACGATTCACTGAAGCTTTCTTT. Translation gives CASSRDRGRFTEAFF.

The chain employs TRBV7-2 and TRBJ2-4, with TRBD2 matching over 11 bases. The CDR3 extends over 13 amino acids. The V segment lost 5 bases and the J segment 16 bases; nucleotides outside the gene matches: 10. From germline, CDR1 is SGHTA and CDR2 FQGNSA. CDR3 bases: TGTGCCAGCAGCCCTAAACTAGCGGGAGCCCACTACTTC. Amino acids: CASSPKLAGAHYF.

This chain links TRBV7-6 with TRBJ2-1; 8 nucleotides agree with TRBD2. CDR1 and CDR2 from the germline V gene are SGHVS and FNYEAQ. The V gene end was trimmed by 5 bases and the J gene end by 2 bases; junction bases not matched to a gene: 5. This CDR3 comprises 15 residues. The CDR3 DNA reads TGTGCCAGCAGCCGAGCGGGAGTCCCCTACAATGAGCAGTTCTTC. Protein product: CASSRAGVPYNEQFF.

The chain is built from TRBV28 and TRBJ1-5; D is undetermined. The CDR3 is made up of 14 amino acids. V was trimmed by 2 bases and J by 1 base, leaving 6 bases between them. In germline, CDR1 is MDHEN, CDR2 SYDVKM. The CDR3 loop is CASSLGRSNQPQHF. CDR3 nucleotide sequence: TGTGCCAGCAGTTTAGGACGGAGCAATCAGCCCCAGCATTTT.

The rearrangement uses TRBV7-2 and TRBJ2-2; 15 bases are shared with TRBD2. V trimming: 4 bases; J trimming: 2 bases; junction bases outside the gene matches: 8. Germline V gene sequence: CDR1 SGHTA, CDR2 FQGNSA. The CDR3 consists of 19 residues. The CDR3 DNA sequence: TGTGCCAGCAGCTCCCAAGGGGGACTAGCGGGAGGTAACACCGGGGAGCTGTTTTTT. This translates into CASSSQGGLAGGNTGELFF. Filled out from reference TRBV7-2 and TRBJ2-2, the complete variable domain reads GAGVSQSPSNKVTEKGKDVELRCDPISGHTALYWYRQSLGQGLEFLIYFQGNSAPDKSGLPSDRFSAERTGGSVSTLTIQRTQQEDSAVYLCASSSQGGLAGGNTGELFFGEGSRLTVL.

This chain links TRBV6-5 with TRBJ2-7; unclear D gene. CDR3 length: 14 amino acids. Germline CDR1 MNHEY, CDR2 SVGAGI. Trimming left V 0 bases short and J 4 bases short, with 10 bases between. The CDR3 protein is CASSYSSQNYEQYF. CDR3 nucleotides: TGTGCCAGCAGTTACTCGTCTCAAAATTACGAGCAGTACTTC.

The gene calls are TRBV27 and TRBJ1-2; possible D gene TRBD1, 5 bases. Germline V lookup: CDR1 MNHEY, CDR2 SMNVEV (reference sequence). This CDR3 spans 13 amino acids. Trimming cost V 5 bases and J 4 bases, with 11 bases left between them. CDR3 loop: CASSPRQPYGYTF. The DNA for the CDR3 is TGTGCCAGCAGTCCCAGACAGCCCTATGGCTACACCTTC.

CDR3 loop: CASSLGNAKLYEQYF. The CDR3 DNA is TGTGCCAGCAGCTTGGGGAACGCGAAACTCTACGAGCAGTACTTC. The V gene is TRBV5-6, the J gene TRBJ2-7; no clear D. CDR3 length: 15 residues. V lost 0 bases to trimming and J lost 3 bases, with 13 bases between them. The germline V gene has CDR1 SGHDT and CDR2 YYEEEE.

V gene TRBV18 combines with J gene TRBJ1-4; 12 bases are shared with TRBD1. After removal of 2 bases from V and 2 bases from J, the junction contained 0 bases not matched to a gene. Germline V CDR1 and CDR2: KGHSH, LQKENI. This CDR3 has 16 amino acids. CDR3: CASSPGTGGTNEKLFF. In nucleotides, the CDR3 is TGTGCCAGCTCACCAGGGACAGGGGGCACTAATGAAAAACTGTTTTTT.

This chain links TRBV7-2 with TRBJ1-5; no definite D call. Germline loops: CDR1 SGHTA, CDR2 FQGNSA. This CDR3 comprises 14 residues. V was trimmed by 3 bases and J by 7 bases, leaving 13 bases between them. The CDR3 reads CASSLESAGQPQHF. The CDR3 nucleotides are TGTGCCAGCAGCTTGGAGTCCGCGGGCCAGCCCCAGCATTTT.

This sequence joins TRBV9 and TRBJ2-4, with unresolved D. This CDR3 has 16 residues. CDR1 is SGDLS and CDR2 is YYNGEE in the germline V gene. V was trimmed by 5 bases and J by 2 bases, leaving 17 bases between them. The CDR3 spells CASSSARVGSKNIQYF. The CDR3 nucleotides read TGTGCCAGCAGTTCTGCTAGGGTGGGGTCCAAAAACATTCAGTACTTC.

This clone has more than one count but fewer than ten. The rearrangement uses TRBV10-3 and TRBJ1-1; D possibly corresponds to TRBD1 (5 bases). In germline, CDR1 is ENHRY, CDR2 SYGVKD. The CDR3 length is 14 residues. Trimming took 2 bases from V and 2 from J, leaving 9 bases between them. As DNA, the CDR3 is TGTGCCATCAGTGAGAGGGGAGCCAACACTGAAGCTTTCTTT. Amino acid sequence: CAISERGANTEAFF.

The chain employs TRBV6-6 and TRBJ2-1; D is unresolved. V lost 2 bases to trimming and J lost 8 bases, with 7 bases between them. Germline loops: CDR1 MNHNY, CDR2 SVGAGI (reference sequence). There are 12 residues in the CDR3. The CDR3 DNA is TGTGCCAGCAGTTACGACTTTTATGAGCAGTTCTTC. Encoded protein: CASSYDFYEQFF.

V usage is TRBV6-5 and J usage is TRBJ2-7; D is unresolved. The CDR3 has 14 amino acids. The germline CDR1 and CDR2 sequences are MNHEY and SVGAGI. Trimming cost V 5 bases and J 5 bases, with 16 bases left between them. The CDR3 bases are TGTGCCAGCAGTCGCCTCGACTCATTAAACGAGCAGTACTTC. This translates into CASSRLDSLNEQYF.

This clone appeared a single time. The junction does not match germline at one end; this may be a read error. V gene TRBV5-3 combines with J gene TRBJ2-3, with D possibly TRBD2 on 6 matching bases. TRBV5-3 is labeled an ORF, and its function is uncertain. There are 15 residues in the CDR3. CDR3 sequence: CASSFRDFLTETQYF. The CDR3, as DNA: TGTGCCAGCAGCTTCCGGGACTTCCTCACCGAGACGCAGTATTTT.

V gene TRBV7-3 combines with J gene TRBJ1-1, with D maybe TRBD1 (5 bases). Germline V gene data show CDR1 as SGHTA and CDR2 as FQGTGA. This CDR3 comprises 13 residues. V was cut by 5 bases and J by 1 base, with 8 bases left in between. The CDR3 here is CASSVTANTEAFF. The CDR3 coding sequence is TGTGCCAGCAGCGTGACAGCGAACACTGAAGCTTTCTTT. The whole variable domain, remainder taken from reference TRBV7-3 and TRBJ1-1, is GAGVSQTPSNKVTEKGKYVELRCDPISGHTALYWYRQSLGQGPEFLIYFQGTGAADDSGLPNDRFFAVRPEGSVSTLKIQRTERGDSAVYLCASSVTANTEAFFGQGTRLTVV.